Given below is one TCR beta chain in context. Its antigen is unknown. The data were taken from a study of T cells after yellow fever vaccination. V lost 5 bases to trimming and J lost 6 bases, with 11 bases between them. The CDR3 runs 14 residues. Germline V gene data show CDR1 as MNHNS and CDR2 as SASEGT. Study-wide results and limits: The study found a weaker secondary response that peaked faster, day 5 versus 15.

TCRdb reprocessed the 5' RACE reads with MiXCR, giving one entry per CDR3 protein. The sample shows some 350,000 distinct CDR3 sequences, roughly 11% of them seen only once. The chain employs TRBV6-1 and TRBJ1-6; D is undetermined. The source is a man younger than 30 who received the YFV17D yellow fever vaccine. The specimen was PBMCs, collected on the day of the first yellow fever vaccination. The chain's CDR3 is CASSPPRGNSPLHF. CDR3 sequence (DNA): TGTGCCAGCAGTCCCCCCCGTGGTAATTCACCCCTCCACTTT.